The T cell receptor (beta chain) described here comes from a study of shared clonotypes between healthy human individuals. The CDR3 runs to 15 residues. Per germline, CDR1 SQVTM and CDR2 ANQGSEA. Between the trimmed V and J ends, which lost 4 bases and 3 bases, there was a span of 17 bases. All donors qualified as healthy HIV-negative adults and had experienced no recent acute infections or vaccinations. Only Caucasian adults living in Nashville, Tennessee served as donors. The study ran the assay at deep level. The sequencing of unsorted PBMC DNA took place on ten immunoSEQ deep assay plates. Some clones are missing from TCRdb's copy, which holds only in-frame ones; the method was immunoSEQ multiplex PCR. The sample has hundreds of thousands of clones; about four fifths are singletons.

This receptor was identified in a middle-aged woman in good health. Some clones in this sample may be carry-over from other donors' samples. V usage is TRBV29-1 and J usage is TRBJ2-3, with a possible D match to TRBD2 (5 bases). Material for sequencing was PBMCs. CDR3 in amino acids: CSVGGGGWATDTQYF. The CDR3 DNA follows: TGCAGCGTTGGGGGTGGAGGCTGGGCTACAGATACGCAGTATTTT.